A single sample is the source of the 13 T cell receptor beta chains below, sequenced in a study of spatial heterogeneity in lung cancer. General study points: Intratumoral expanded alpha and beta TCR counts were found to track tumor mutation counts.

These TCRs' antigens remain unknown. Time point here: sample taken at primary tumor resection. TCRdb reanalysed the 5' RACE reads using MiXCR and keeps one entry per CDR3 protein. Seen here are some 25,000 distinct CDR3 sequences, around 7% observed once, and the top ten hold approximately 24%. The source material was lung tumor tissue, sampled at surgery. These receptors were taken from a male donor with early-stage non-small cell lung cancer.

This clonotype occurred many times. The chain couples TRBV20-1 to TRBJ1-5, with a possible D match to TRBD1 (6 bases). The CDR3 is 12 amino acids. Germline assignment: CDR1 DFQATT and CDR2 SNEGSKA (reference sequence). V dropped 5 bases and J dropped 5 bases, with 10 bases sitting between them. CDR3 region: CSAPRGDQPQHF. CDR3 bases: TGCAGTGCTCCCAGGGGAGATCAGCCCCAGCATTTT.

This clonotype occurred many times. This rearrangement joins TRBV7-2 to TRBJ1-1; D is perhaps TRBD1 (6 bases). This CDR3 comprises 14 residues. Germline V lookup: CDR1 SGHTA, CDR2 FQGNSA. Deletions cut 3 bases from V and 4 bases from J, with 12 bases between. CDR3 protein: CASSLLGGGTEAFF. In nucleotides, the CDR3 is TGTGCCAGCAGCTTGCTCGGAGGGGGCACTGAAGCTTTCTTT.

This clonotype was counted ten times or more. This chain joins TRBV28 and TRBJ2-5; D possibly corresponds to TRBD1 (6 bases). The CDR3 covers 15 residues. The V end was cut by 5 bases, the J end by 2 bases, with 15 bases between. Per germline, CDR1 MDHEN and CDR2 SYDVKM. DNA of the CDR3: TGTGCCAGCAGTCCTAGTGACAGGTGGCAAGAGACCCAGTACTTC. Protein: CASSPSDRWQETQYF.

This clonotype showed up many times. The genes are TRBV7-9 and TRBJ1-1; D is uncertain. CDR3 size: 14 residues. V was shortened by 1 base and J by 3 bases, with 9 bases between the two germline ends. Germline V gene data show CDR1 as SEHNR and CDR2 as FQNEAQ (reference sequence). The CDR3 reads CASSLESRHTEAFF. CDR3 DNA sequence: TGTGCCAGCAGCTTAGAATCCAGGCACACTGAAGCTTTCTTT. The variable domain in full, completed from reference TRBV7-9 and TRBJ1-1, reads DTGVSQNPRHKITKRGQNVTFRCDPISEHNRLYWYRQTLGQGPEFLTYFQNEAQLEKSRLLSDRFSAERPKGSFSTLEIQRTEQGDSAMYLCASSLESRHTEAFFGQGTRLTVV.

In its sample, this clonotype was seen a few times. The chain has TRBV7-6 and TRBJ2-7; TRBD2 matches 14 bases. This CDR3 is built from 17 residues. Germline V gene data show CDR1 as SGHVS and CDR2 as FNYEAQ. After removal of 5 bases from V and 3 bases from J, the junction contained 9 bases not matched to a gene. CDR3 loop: CASSPRTSGGLYYEQYF. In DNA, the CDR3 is TGTGCCAGCAGCCCCAGGACTAGCGGGGGGCTATACTACGAGCAGTACTTC.

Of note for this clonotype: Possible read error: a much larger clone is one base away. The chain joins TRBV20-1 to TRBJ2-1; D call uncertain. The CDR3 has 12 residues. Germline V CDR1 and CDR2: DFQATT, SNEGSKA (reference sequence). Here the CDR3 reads CSARDLVHEQLF. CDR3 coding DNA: TGCAGTGCTAGAGATCTAGTCCATGAGCAGCTCTTC.

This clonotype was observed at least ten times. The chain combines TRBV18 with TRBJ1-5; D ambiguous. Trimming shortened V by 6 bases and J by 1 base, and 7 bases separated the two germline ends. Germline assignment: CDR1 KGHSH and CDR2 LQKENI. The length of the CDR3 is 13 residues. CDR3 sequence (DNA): TGTGCCAGCTCCCCGAACAGCAATCAGCCCCAGCATTTT. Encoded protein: CASSPNSNQPQHF.

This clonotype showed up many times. The CDR3 loop reads CASSPQGTYEQYF. The CDR3, as DNA: TGTGCCAGCAGTCCACAGGGAACCTACGAGCAGTACTTC. The chain recombines TRBV7-2 with TRBJ2-7, with D maybe TRBD1 (6 bases). CDR3 length: 13 residues. The germline V gene has CDR1 SGHTA and CDR2 FQGNSA. Deletions cut 6 bases from V and 2 bases from J, with 11 bases between. Full variable domain (outside the CDR3, taken from reference TRBV7-2 and TRBJ2-7): GAGVSQSPSNKVTEKGKDVELRCDPISGHTALYWYRQSLGQGLEFLIYFQGNSAPDKSGLPSDRFSAERTGGSVSTLTIQRTQQEDSAVYLCASSPQGTYEQYFGPGTRLTVT.

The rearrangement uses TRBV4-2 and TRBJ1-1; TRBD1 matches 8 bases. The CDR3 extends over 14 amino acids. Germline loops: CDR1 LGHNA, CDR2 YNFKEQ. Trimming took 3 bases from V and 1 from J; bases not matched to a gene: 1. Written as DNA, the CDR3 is TGTGCCAGCAGCCACGGGACAGGGAACACTGAAGCTTTCTTT. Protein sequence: CASSHGTGNTEAFF.

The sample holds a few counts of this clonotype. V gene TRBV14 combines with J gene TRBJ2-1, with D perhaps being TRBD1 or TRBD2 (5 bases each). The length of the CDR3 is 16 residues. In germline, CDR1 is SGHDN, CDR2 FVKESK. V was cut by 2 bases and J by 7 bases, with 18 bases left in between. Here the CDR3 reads CASSQTRGSYWNEQFF. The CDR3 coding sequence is TGTGCCAGCAGCCAAACCCGGGGCTCCTACTGGAATGAGCAGTTCTTC.

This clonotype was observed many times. The CDR3 coding sequence is TGTGCCAGCAGTTACTTGCCACTAGCGGGGGGCTACAATGAGCAGTTCTTC. It is translated as CASSYLPLAGGYNEQFF. The rearrangement joins TRBV6-5 to TRBJ2-1, with 12 bases fitting TRBD2. Trimming at V came to 1 base and at J to 3 bases, leaving 4 bases not matched to a gene. This CDR3 comprises 17 residues. Germline CDR1 and CDR2: MNHEY and SVGAGI.

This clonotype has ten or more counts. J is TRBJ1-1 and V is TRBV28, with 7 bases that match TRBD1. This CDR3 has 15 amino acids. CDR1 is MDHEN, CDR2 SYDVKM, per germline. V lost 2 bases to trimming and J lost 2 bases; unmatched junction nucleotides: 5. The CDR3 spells CASSLPGQLNTEAFF. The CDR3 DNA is TGTGCCAGCAGTTTACCGGGACAGCTAAACACTGAAGCTTTCTTT. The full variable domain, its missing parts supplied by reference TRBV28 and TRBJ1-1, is DVKVTQSSRYLVKRTGEKVFLECVQDMDHENMFWYRQDPGLGLRLIYFSYDVKMKEKGDIPEGYSVSREKKERFSLILESASTNQTSMYLCASSLPGQLNTEAFFGQGTRLTVV.

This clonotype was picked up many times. The CDR3 loop reads CASSLRARGETQYF. The CDR3 DNA reads as TGTGCCAGCAGCTTAAGAGCTCGGGGGGAGACCCAGTACTTC. The chain links TRBV7-8 to TRBJ2-5, with D possibly TRBD2 on 6 matching bases. Trimming stripped 2 bases from V and 5 bases from J, with 12 bases between. This CDR3 is 14 amino acids long. In germline, CDR1 is SGHVS, CDR2 FQNEAQ.